This entry features one T cell receptor beta chain sequence. This clone was recorded a few times. Its antigen target is currently unknown. No much larger clonotype is one base removed from it; base qualities were not supplied. This record belongs to a study of PD-L1 blockade in urothelial cancer (dated by TCRdb to between 2016 and 2019). For context, the study as a whole: All patients started therapy in the mid-2010s and received atezolizumab 1,200 mg intravenously every 3 weeks. About 85% of the 29 patients were identified as males with urothelial cancer of bladder origin, and a prior smoking history was reported by 18 of 29 patients. An ECOG performance status of 0 or 1 was recorded for the patients, and 0 to 3 prior chemotherapy regimens had been received by the patients. Blood samples were analyzed at two time points: 3 weeks after treatment start (second dose) and 6 weeks after treatment start. Blood samples gave median yields of approximately 130,000 T cells and 82,636 unique TCRs, along with a median clonality of roughly 0.08. Somatic, immune and clinical correlates of response to PD-L1 blockade with atezolizumab in urothelial cancer were the focus of an exploratory multi-omic analysis. TCR sequencing covered pretreatment tumor samples and matched, serially collected peripheral blood taken before and after atezolizumab treatment. Progression-free survival longer than 6 months counted as durable clinical benefit, and TCR features were additionally tested against both progression-free and overall survival. In the same patients, pretreatment tumors underwent whole exome sequencing and RNA sequencing in addition to TCR sequencing. Durable clinical benefit was achieved by nine patients and was not achieved by 20 patients. Approximately 30 patients had pretreatment blood TCR-seq, some 25 had at least one posttreatment blood collection, and some 25 had tumor TCR-seq. The full study reports these points: Because the sample size was small (n of about 30) and many exploratory analyses were performed, the results are intended to be hypothesis-generating. Improved progression-free and overall survival was found to be associated with pretreatment peripheral blood TCR clonality below the median. At 3 weeks after the start of treatment, tumor-associated TCR clones in peripheral blood had expanded more in patients with durable benefit (n ≈ 23, p = 0.022).

Synthetic TCR analog templates were spiked into each PCR so that absolute template abundance could be estimated from read counts. The immunoSEQ assay used bias-controlled V and J gene primers to amplify TCRbeta CDR3 regions from genomic DNA. Rearranged TCRbeta segments were sequenced at approximately 20X coverage. The paper's processing steps were these. Clustering was used to correct sequencing errors, and CDR3s were annotated against IMGT so that V, D and J genes could be assigned. Only productive TCRbeta rearrangements were used in downstream analyses, excluding out-of-frame or stop-codon sequences. To compute clonality, Shannon entropy was normalized by the log of the number of unique productive sequences and then subtracted from one. Clones differing between time points or between blood and tumor were identified using Fisher's exact test with Benjamini-Hochberg correction, with an adjusted p below 0.01 applied as the threshold. TCRdb holds this immuneACCESS table with in-frame rearrangements only. Some clones are missing; in checked studies, unresolved V genes explain under half, and the rest has no known cause. V, J and clone size were drawn from that table, and D and trimming were deduced from the DNA. The table for this sample lists about 130,000 clones; about 81% of them were counted only once. Together, the top ten hold roughly 3.5% of the sample.

The time point label corresponds to: pretreatment peripheral blood. A cohort of some 29 patients with locally advanced or metastatic urothelial carcinoma, treated at Memorial Sloan Kettering on a trial protocol, was included. Peripheral blood mononuclear cells were collected pretreatment and during treatment, with between 1 and 8 total time points obtained per patient. The Qiagen DNeasy Blood extraction kit was used to purify genomic DNA from total PBMCs and from tumor samples. Collected pretreatment and during treatment, PBMCs were isolated and stored as previously described. Sequences were derived from PBMCs, sampled around atezolizumab (anti-PD-L1) treatment. The receptor comes from a man aged 45 to 65 with urothelial cancer.

The CDR3 corresponds to CASSDGWEQFF. The sequenced DNA is TGTGCCAGCAGTGACGGGTGGGAGCAGTTCTTC. The rearrangement combines TRBV6-1 with TRBJ2-1, with no D gene named confidently. The CDR3 starts with the cysteine, ends with the phenylalanine, and has 11 residues. Left in the record is the CDR3 DNA by itself, 33 bases read in frame from the first base. CDR1 MNHNS and CDR2 SASEGT are derived from the germline V gene. V is cut by 3 bases and J by 10 bases, and the space between the germline ends is 7 bases.